This T cell receptor beta chain emerged from a study of cytomegalovirus exposure and HLA in healthy donors (dated by TCRdb to about 2017). Study-level background: An earlier analysis of some 600 of the donors reported about 260 Gb of sequence data and 95 million to 130 million unique TCR beta sequences obtained from around 190 million T cells. An early release covering over 500 HLA-typed donors comprised about 320 gigabases of sequencing data and roughly 85 million unique TCR sequences. Among the roughly 400 genotyped donors, approximately 81% belonged to the genetic ancestry cluster associated with self-reported Caucasian donors. The study was designed to test whether signatures of past pathogen exposure could be identified by cataloging public T cell receptors. Using immunosequencing, the study profiled T cell repertoires from roughly 650 subjects and related those repertoires to cytomegalovirus serostatus. Besides the first cohort of about 730 subjects, a separate validation cohort made up of 120 different subjects was used. High-throughput TCR immunosequencing, statistical association of individual TCRs with disease status, and machine learning were combined to predict cytomegalovirus infection status. To study patterns of TCR occurrence, a later analysis re-analyzed previously published TCR beta repertoires from 666 donors and added high-resolution HLA genotyping. The later analysis used no new phenotypic data to find candidate immune exposures, relying instead on TCR beta sequences and their occurrence across donors. An earlier analysis of roughly 600 of the donors used high-throughput TCR beta sequencing to judge whether each TCR beta V gene segment behaved as functional or pseudogenic. Donor age, sex, ethnicity and CMV serostatus were collected together with the repertoire data. A later genetic analysis took genome-wide SNP genotypes for about 55% of the 666 donors and used that subset as a discovery cohort. Every discovery cohort repertoire had been produced on one sequencing platform. HLA typing included class I and class II loci at four-digit resolution. The number of donors typed differed by locus, with roughly 629-640 for A, B, C, DRB1 and DQB1, around 500 for DQA1, over 600 for DPA1, and around 450 for DPB1. Four to six DR-DQ haplotypes were handled as single units for association and clustering, since linkage in the cohort was strong. Among about 370 genotyped donors of the cohort, an average of approximately 220,000 unique TCR beta nucleotide sequences was sequenced per donor, of which 15% to 20% were non-productive. What the research found in general, with its limitations: An earlier analysis of approximately 570 of the donors showed that most TCR beta V segments appeared in productive rearrangements either about 90% or about 30% of the time, which broadly matched IMGT annotations. In vitro tests confirmed that a few of the cytomegalovirus-associated TCR beta chains recognize cytomegalovirus antigens. According to a later analysis, parvovirus B19, influenza, CMV and Epstein-Barr virus appeared linked to several top co-occurrence clusters. Compared with the roughly 720-donor mean, donors in an Asian-associated ancestry cluster had fewer N-insertions in productive TCRs, according to a later genetic analysis. The cohort was sequenced for TCR beta chains only, and without alpha or paired-chain data the features that could be detected were limited. The classifier was reported to diagnose cytomegalovirus status with high specificity and sensitivity in both the original cohort and the validation cohort. The presence/absence analyses assumed that sequencing depth was roughly uniform across donors, and that assumption may not be true. In a later analysis, the rate of TCR association differed among HLA loci, with DRB1 alleles having the most associated TCRs and HLA-C alleles having the fewest. While some public TCRs were present in many individuals, most TCR sequences turned up only very rarely across donors. A further reported finding was that TCR beta sequences accurately predicted the HLA-A and HLA-B alleles for most subjects in the first cohort. Linkage disequilibrium might explain the correlated functional status among segregating V segments, but an unknown experimental factor could not be excluded. A later analysis found that HLA-associated TCR beta chains were more clonally expanded and had lower generation probabilities than equally common non-associated chains. The authors suggested that the approach could potentially be generalized to other disease states and immunological phenotypes. When HLA alleles, especially DR and DQ, strongly co-occurred, TCR associations were difficult to assign to individual alleles. In a later analysis, most CMV-associated TCR beta chains were found to appear HLA-restricted, with HLA associations seemingly driven largely by CMV exposure. The earlier analysis of about 600 of the donors excluded fewer than 20 rarely observed V segments, including chromosome 9 orphons, because counts were too low. An association between a missense DCLRE1C variant and V-gene and J-gene trimming of TCR beta chains was found in a later genetic analysis and replicated in an independent cohort. Specific HLA alleles were associated with some 15,000 TCR beta sequences at a false discovery rate of 0.05 in a later analysis. HLA typing was unavailable for some donors at each locus, so association tests used only the typed subset. The only immune exposure information available for the cohort was CMV serostatus. The study listed 150 to 200 TCR beta chains as associated with cytomegalovirus. Some IMGT-functional V segments, including TRBV6-2 and TRBV6-3, could not be told apart with the 87-base-pair reads, so those segments were excluded. The sequencing pipeline was judged likely to have produced a cluster of highly shared sequence variants as a technical artifact.

This clone was found a few times. No antigen is known for it. No much larger clonotype is one base removed from it; base qualities were not supplied. The library was obtained by the immunoSEQ multiplex PCR assay. The multiplex PCR relied on a mix of 60 forward primers for TCR Vbeta segments and 13 reverse primers for TCR Jbeta segments. Amplification of the CDR3 region of rearranged TCR beta genes was performed with a multiplex PCR assay on genomic DNA. The Illumina HiSeq System was used to sequence the amplified TCR beta libraries as 87-base-pair reads. The paper's processing steps were these. A later analysis counted about 80 million unique TCR beta chains across the 650 to 800 repertoires, and roughly 11 million of these chains were shared by at least two donors. A nearest-neighbor algorithm error-corrected the raw reads and collapsed the reads into unique sequences, merging closely related sequences to remove PCR and sequencing errors. CDR3 sequences were aligned to IMGT reference sequences to assign V, D and J gene segments. For a sequence to be retained, at least a six-nucleotide match to both a V gene segment and a J gene segment was required. Rearrangements were called productive when the CDR3 lacked stop codons and stayed in frame with V and J; all others were non-productive. Following IMGT convention, CDR3 was defined as the stretch from the second conserved V-encoded cysteine to the conserved J-encoded phenylalanine. In an earlier analysis of 587 of the donors, sequences lacking an unambiguous match to a single V gene segment were excluded. An earlier analysis of 500 to 700 of the donors classified V segments as functional when productive rearrangements were above 56.7% and as segregating when the standard deviation between donors was above 5%. To diagnose cytomegalovirus status from the catalog of TCR beta chain sequences, a statistical classification framework was built. V and J gene assignment, in a later analysis, came from comparing TCR nucleotide sequences with IMGT/GENE-DB human TR gene sequences. In a later analysis, CDR3 sequences and most-parsimonious VDJ recombination scenarios were assigned using the TCRdist pipeline. In a later analysis, each TCR beta chain was defined by its CDR3 amino acid sequence together with its V-gene family, and reads lacking a unique V-gene family were excluded. In a later analysis, around 650 highly shared, low-generation-probability nucleotide sequences were removed to address suspected cross-contamination and a sequencing artifact. A later analysis calculated a clonal expansion index for each public chain from normalized within-repertoire ranks of inferred template counts. In a later analysis, generation probabilities were computed with a VDJ recombination model fitted to out-of-frame rearrangements, and the resulting probabilities were checked against IGoR. Hypergeometric tests were used in a later analysis to score TCR-TCR, TCR-HLA and TCR-CMV co-occurrence, with a repertoire-size bias correction applied to the TCR pairs. In a later analysis, false discovery rates were estimated by permuting HLA or CMV assignments 20 times. A later analysis grouped co-occurring TCRs with DBSCAN, adding TCRdist sequence similarity when clustering within HLA-allele-positive subsets. Co-occurrence clustering excluded repertoires with fewer than 30,000 or more than 120,000 public chains, plus five with anomalous nucleotide sharing. Not all clones reach the TCRdb copy of this immuneACCESS table, which keeps in-frame sequences only. Checked studies attribute under half of the gap to unresolved V genes and leave the rest unexplained. Clone size and the V and J calls come from that table; the DNA yielded D and trimming. The sample table contains 140,000 or so clones; only one count was recorded for approximately 83% of them. Of the sample, roughly 1.6% falls within the top ten clones.

The cohort consisted of 600 to 700 healthy bone marrow donors. At the time of sampling, every cohort member was nominally healthy, though immune exposures that went unrecorded were likely present. The donor was CMV seronegative and was included in the group of over 300 seronegative cohort members. Every donor gave a peripheral blood sample, and the peripheral blood mononuclear cells from that sample were used for TCR beta sequencing. Genomic DNA extraction from the blood cell samples was performed with the Qiagen DNeasy Blood Extraction Kit. V and J lose 4 bases and 7 bases, and a span of 17 bases separates them. CDR1 SGHDT and CDR2 YYEEEE were looked up in the germline V gene. Spanning cysteine to phenylalanine, the CDR3 consists of 14 amino acids. Here the CDR3 DNA is all that survives: 42 bases in frame from base 1.

The sequence links TRBV5-6 to TRBJ1-1; the D region possibly corresponds to TRBD1 (6 bases align). The TCR originated in a woman in her forties in good health and CMV-seronegative. Source material: PBMCs. This receptor has the CDR3 CASSRRAGALEAFF. In nucleotides, the sequence is TGTGCCAGCAGCCGGCGGGCAGGGGCACTTGAAGCTTTCTTT.